The T cell receptor (beta chain) under discussion was sequenced for a study of identical twins. This clonotype was seen ten or more times. Trimming cost V 3 bases and J 7 bases, with 7 bases left between them. The CDR3 length is 11 residues. TCRdb ran MiXCR on the 5' RACE reads and lists one entry per CDR3 protein. The sample carries around 690,000 distinct CDR3 sequences, around 20% recorded once. These data were also reused for a study on T cells expressing NK-cell markers. In that study: In several experiments, an anti-gamma-delta TCR antibody restricted sorting to alpha-beta TCR T cells. HCMV specificity of expanded NKG2C+ T cell clones remained unclear.

Material for sequencing was PBMCs. V is TRBV12-3 or TRBV12-4 and J is TRBJ2-7; D uncertain. This sequence originates from a woman aged 18-29 years in good health. The CDR3 DNA is TGTGCCAGCAGTTTTGGCCGGGAGCAGTACTTC. As protein: CASSFGREQYF.